This entry concerns a single TCR beta chain. Its antigen is as yet unknown. The data were obtained in a study of memory B cells and T cells in multiple sclerosis. CFSE-dim autoproliferating and CFSE-high non-proliferating T cells from unstimulated culture were sequenced separately. Replicate wells were pooled after 7 days of stimulus-free culture of under 5.5x10^7 CFSE-labeled PBMCs. The PBMCs received 0.45 to 0.6 uM CFSE and serum-free culture with no added stimuli. V lost 4 bases, J lost 7 bases, and 13 bases lay in between. CDR1 and CDR2 (germline): SNHLY, FYNNEI. CDR3 length equals 13 residues. Clones were sequenced by immunoSEQ multiplex PCR, and TCRdb holds only the in-frame ones, with some missing. The table lists over 35,000 clones, about four fifths of them singletons.

What was sequenced was PBMCs from blood kept in culture. The rearrangement uses TRBV2 and TRBJ1-1; D is possibly TRBD1 (6 bases). The receptor's source is a human donor with multiple sclerosis. In DNA form, the CDR3 reads TGTGCCAGCAGTGTGACAGGAACTCTTGAAGCTTTCTTT. It is translated as CASSVTGTLEAFF.